The following is a T cell receptor beta chain sequence with its context. As yet, its antigen is unknown. These data originate in a study of cytomegalovirus exposure and HLA in healthy donors. Study overall: Approximately 85 million unique TCRs from HLA-typed donors were held in an early release of data. Study results and caveats: One variant, a missense change in DCLRE1C, was linked in a later analysis to TCR beta V- and J-gene trimming. The listing of roughly 160 TCR beta chains classed them as cytomegalovirus-associated.

Primers included in the PCR were 60 Vbeta and 13 Jbeta primers. TCRdb's table, derived via immunoSEQ multiplex PCR, lists solely in-frame clones and lacks some. The table records 160,000 or so clones, more than 65% of them present only once. V lost 0 bases to trimming and J lost 4 bases; unmatched junction nucleotides: 6. The CDR3 is made up of 16 amino acids. Germline CDR1 and CDR2: SGDLS and YYNGEE. V gene TRBV9 combines with J gene TRBJ2-1, with 8 bases aligning to TRBD1. The receptor was derived from a man in his fifties or sixties in good health and CMV-seropositive. Sequenced input: PBMCs. The CDR3 coding sequence is TGTGCCAGCAGCGTAGTGGGGCAGGGGGCTTACAATGAGCAGTTCTTC. Its translation is CASSVVGQGAYNEQFF.